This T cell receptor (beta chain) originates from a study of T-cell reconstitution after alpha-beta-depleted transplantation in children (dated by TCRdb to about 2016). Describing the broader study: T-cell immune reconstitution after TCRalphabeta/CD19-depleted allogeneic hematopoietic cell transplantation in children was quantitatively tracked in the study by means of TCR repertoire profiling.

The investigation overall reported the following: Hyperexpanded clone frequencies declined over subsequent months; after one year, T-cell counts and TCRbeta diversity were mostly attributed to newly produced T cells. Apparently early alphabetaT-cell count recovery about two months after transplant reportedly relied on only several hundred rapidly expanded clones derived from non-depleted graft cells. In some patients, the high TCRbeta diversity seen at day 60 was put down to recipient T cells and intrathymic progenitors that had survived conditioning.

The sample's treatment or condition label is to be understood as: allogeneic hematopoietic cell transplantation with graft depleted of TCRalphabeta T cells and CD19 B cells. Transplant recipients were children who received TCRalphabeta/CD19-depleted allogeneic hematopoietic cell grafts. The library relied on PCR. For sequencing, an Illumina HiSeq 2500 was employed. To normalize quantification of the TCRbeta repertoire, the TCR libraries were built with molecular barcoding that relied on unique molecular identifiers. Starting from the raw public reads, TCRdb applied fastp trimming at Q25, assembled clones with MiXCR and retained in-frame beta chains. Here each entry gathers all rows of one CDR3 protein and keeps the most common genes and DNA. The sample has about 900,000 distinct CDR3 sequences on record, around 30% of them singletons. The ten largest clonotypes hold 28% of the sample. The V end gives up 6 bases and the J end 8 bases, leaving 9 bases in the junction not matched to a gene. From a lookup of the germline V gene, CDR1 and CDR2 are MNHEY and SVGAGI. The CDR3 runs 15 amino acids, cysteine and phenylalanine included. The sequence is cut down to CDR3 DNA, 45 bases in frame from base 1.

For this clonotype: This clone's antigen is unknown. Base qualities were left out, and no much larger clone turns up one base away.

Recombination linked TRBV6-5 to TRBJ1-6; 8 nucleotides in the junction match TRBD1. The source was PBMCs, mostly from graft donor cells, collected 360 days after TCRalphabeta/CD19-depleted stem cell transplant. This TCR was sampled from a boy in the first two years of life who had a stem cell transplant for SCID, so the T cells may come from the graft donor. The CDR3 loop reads CASSYTGGRDSPLHF. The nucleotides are TGTGCCAGCAGCTACACAGGGGGAAGAGATTCACCCCTCCACTTT.